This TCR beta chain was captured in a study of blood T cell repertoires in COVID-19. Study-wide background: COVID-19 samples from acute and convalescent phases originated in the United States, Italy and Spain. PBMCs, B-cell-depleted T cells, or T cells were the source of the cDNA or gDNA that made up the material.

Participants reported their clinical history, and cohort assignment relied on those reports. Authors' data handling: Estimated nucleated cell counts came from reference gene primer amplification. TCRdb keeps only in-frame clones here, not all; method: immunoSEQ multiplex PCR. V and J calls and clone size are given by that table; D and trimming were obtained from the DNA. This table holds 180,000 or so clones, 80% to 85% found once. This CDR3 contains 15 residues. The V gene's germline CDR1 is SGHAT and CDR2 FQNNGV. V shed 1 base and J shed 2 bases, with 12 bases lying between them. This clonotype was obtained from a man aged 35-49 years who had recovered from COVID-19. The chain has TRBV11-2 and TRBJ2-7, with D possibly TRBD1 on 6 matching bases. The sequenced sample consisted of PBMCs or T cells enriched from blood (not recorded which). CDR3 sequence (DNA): TGTGCCAGCAGCTTAGGGACAGACAGGACCTACGAGCAGTACTTC. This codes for CASSLGTDRTYEQYF.